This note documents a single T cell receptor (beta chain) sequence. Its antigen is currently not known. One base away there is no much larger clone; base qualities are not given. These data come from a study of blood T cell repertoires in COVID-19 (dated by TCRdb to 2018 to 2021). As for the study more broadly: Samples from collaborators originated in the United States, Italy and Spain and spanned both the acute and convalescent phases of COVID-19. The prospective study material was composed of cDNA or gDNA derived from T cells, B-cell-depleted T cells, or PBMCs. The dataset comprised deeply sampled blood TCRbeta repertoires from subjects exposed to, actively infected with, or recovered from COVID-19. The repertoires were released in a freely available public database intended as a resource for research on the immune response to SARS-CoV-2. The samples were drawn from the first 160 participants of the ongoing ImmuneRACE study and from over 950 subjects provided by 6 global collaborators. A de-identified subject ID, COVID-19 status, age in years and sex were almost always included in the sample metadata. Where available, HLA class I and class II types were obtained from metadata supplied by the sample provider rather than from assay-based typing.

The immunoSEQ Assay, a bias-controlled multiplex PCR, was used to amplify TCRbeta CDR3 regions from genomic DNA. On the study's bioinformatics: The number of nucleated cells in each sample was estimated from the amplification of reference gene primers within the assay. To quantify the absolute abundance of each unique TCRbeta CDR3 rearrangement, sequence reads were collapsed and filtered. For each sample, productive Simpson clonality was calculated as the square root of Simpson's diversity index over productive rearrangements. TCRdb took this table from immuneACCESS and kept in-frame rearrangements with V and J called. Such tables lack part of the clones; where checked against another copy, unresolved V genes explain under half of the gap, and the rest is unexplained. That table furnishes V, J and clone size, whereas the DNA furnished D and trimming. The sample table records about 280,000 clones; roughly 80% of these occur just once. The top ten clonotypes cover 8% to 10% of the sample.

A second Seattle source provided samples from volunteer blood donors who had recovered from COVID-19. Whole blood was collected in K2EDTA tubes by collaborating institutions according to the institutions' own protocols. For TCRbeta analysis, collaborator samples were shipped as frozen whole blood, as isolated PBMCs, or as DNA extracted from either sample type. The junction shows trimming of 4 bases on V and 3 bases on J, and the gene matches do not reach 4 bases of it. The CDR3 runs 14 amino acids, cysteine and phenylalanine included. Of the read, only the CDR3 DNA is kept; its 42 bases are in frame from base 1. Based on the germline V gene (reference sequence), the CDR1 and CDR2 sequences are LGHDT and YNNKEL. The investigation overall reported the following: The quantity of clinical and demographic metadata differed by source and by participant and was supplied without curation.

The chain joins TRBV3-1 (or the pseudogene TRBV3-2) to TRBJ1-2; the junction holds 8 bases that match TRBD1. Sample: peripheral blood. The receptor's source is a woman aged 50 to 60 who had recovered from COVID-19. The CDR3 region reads CASSLSDRDYGYTF. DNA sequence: TGTGCCAGCAGCCTATCGGACAGGGACTATGGCTACACCTTC.